A selection of T cell receptor beta chains follows, all from one sample in a study of radiotherapy plus CTLA-4 blockade in lung cancer. The assay was immunoSEQ multiplex PCR, and TCRdb's table has in-frame clones only and misses some. The data show 35,000 to 50,000 clones, roughly 64% seen once. The sample consisted of peripheral blood, taken from a patient treated with radiotherapy plus ipilimumab. These receptors originate from a human donor with non-small cell lung cancer who had a partial response to radiotherapy plus ipilimumab. CDR3s include the opening cysteine and the closing phenylalanine or tryptophan. The D gene is left open where the match is weak. Not every row has a clone size; where given, it reads once, few, many or a size class.

V gene	J gene	D gene	clone size	CDR3 DNA	CDR3 protein
TRBV9	TRBJ1-5	-	few	TGTGCCAGCAGCGTAGCTCCAGATCAGCCCCAGCATTTT	CASSVAPDQPQHF
TRBV6-5	TRBJ1-6	TRBD1	-	TGTGCCAGCAGTTCGACAGGGAATTCACCCCTCCACTTT	CASSSTGNSPLHF
TRBV5-1	TRBJ2-7	TRBD1	few	TGCGCCAGCAGCTCAGACGGACAGGGCTACGAGCAGTACTTC	CASSSDGQGYEQYF
TRBV21-1	TRBJ1-2	-	few	TGTGCCAGCAGCAAAGGGTCCGGGAAGGGATGGGAAGCTAACTATGGCTACACCTTC	CASSKGSGKGWEANYGYTF
TRBV27	TRBJ1-1	TRBD1	-	TGTGCCAGCAGTGACAGGGGGGATGCTTTCTTT	CASSDRGDAFF
TRBV5-1	TRBJ2-7	-	-	TGCGCCAGCAGCCCCGGGCAGGGTTACTACGAGCAGTACTTC	CASSPGQGYYEQYF
TRBV21-1	TRBJ1-5	-	-	TGTGCCAGCAGCGGACAATATAGCAATCAGCCCCAGCATTTT	CASSGQYSNQPQHF
TRBV19	TRBJ2-1	TRBD1	-	TGTGCCAGTAGTATAGTAAGGGGTTGGACAGGGGGCCGTCATAATGAGCAGTTCTTC	CASSIVRGWTGGRHNEQFF
TRBV5-6	TRBJ1-5	-	-	TGTGCCAGCAGCGGGGGGGGGCTGAGACAGCCCCAGCATTTT	CASSGGGLRQPQHF
TRBV9	TRBJ1-2	-	-	TGTGCCAGCAGCGTAAGCGGTGGGGGGGGCTACACCTTC	CASSVSGGGGYTF
TRBV30	TRBJ1-2	-	-	TGTGCCGCAGGTCCGAGTCCTGGCTACACCTTC	CAAGPSPGYTF
TRBV4-1	TRBJ2-1	-	-	TGCGCCAGCAGCCAAGTAACGAGCGTCAATGAGCAGTTCTTC	CASSQVTSVNEQFF
TRBV5-3	TRBJ2-2	TRBD2	-	TGTGCCAGAAGCGGCGGGGGGGCGTCCGGGGAGCTGTTTTTT	CARSGGGASGELFF
TRBV7-9	TRBJ1-4	-	-	TGTGCCAGCAGCTTAGCAGGGGCTCTGGATGAAAAACTGTTTTTT	CASSLAGALDEKLFF
TRBV7-3	TRBJ2-1	TRBD2	-	TGTGCCAGCAGCCCTAGCGGAGGCTACAATGAGCAGTTCTTC	CASSPSGGYNEQFF
TRBV7-3	TRBJ2-3	-	-	TGTGCCAGCAGCAAACTACCCACAGATACGCAGTATTTT	CASSKLPTDTQYF
TRBV6-6	TRBJ1-3	TRBD1	-	TGTGCCAGCAGTTACACCCGACAGGGGACCATATATTTT	CASSYTRQGTIYF
TRBV5-1	TRBJ2-4	-	few	TGCGCCAGCAGCCCTACAGGGATGGAAAACATTCAGTACTTC	CASSPTGMENIQYF
TRBV29-1	TRBJ1-2	TRBD1	-	TGCAGCGTCACTAGGGACAGGGGTGGCTACACCTTC	CSVTRDRGGYTF
TRBV6-5	TRBJ2-3	TRBD2	-	TGTGCCAGCAGACATCTAGCGGGCTCAATCTTTACGCAGTATTTT	CASRHLAGSIFTQYF
TRBV5-1	TRBJ2-2	-	-	TGCGCCAGCAGGGTGGGGGGGCGCAGGACCGGGGAGCTGTTTTTT	CASRVGGRRTGELFF
TRBV4-2	TRBJ2-1	TRBD2	-	TGTGCCAGCAGCTTTTTGGACAGGCCACAACGGACTAGCGGGGGGTCTGAGCAGTTCTTC	CASSFLDRPQRTSGGSEQFF
TRBV27	TRBJ2-7	TRBD2	-	TGTGCCAGCAGTCCCTGGACTAGAAAATCCTACGAGCAGTACTTC	CASSPWTRKSYEQYF
TRBV5-4	TRBJ1-2	TRBD1	-	TGTGCCAGCAGCCAACCCGGGACAGATTATGGCTACACCTTC	CASSQPGTDYGYTF
TRBV5-1	TRBJ1-1	-	-	TGCGCCAGCAGTTTCTCCTCCTCGCGAATGAACACTGAAGCTTTCTTT	CASSFSSSRMNTEAFF
TRBV2	TRBJ1-4	-	-	TGTGCCAGCAGTGGGTTCCGCGAGGAAAAACTGTTTTTT	CASSGFREEKLFF
TRBV7-9	TRBJ1-1	-	few	TGTGCCAGCAGCCCTGCGGGATTCAGGACCACTGAAGCTTTCTTT	CASSPAGFRTTEAFF
TRBV9	TRBJ1-2	TRBD1	few	TGTGCCAGCAGCGTAGCGGACAGGGACCTTTCCCCAAATGGCTACACCTTC	CASSVADRDLSPNGYTF
TRBV28	TRBJ2-7	-	-	TGTGCCAGCAGCCTATCGACAGCCTCGGGAGAATCCTTC	CASSLSTASGESF
TRBV7-9	TRBJ1-1	-	-	TGTGCCAGCAGAGACAGGAGCACTGAAGCTTTCTTT	CASRDRSTEAFF
TRBV14	TRBJ2-5	-	-	TGTGCCAGCAGCCAAGGACCCCCCAGGGAACCCCAAGAGACCCAGTACTTC	CASSQGPPREPQETQYF
TRBV6-5	TRBJ1-2	-	-	TGTGCCAGCTCACAGGCTAACTATGGCTACACCTTC	CASSQANYGYTF
TRBV5-8	TRBJ2-3	-	-	TGTGCCAGCAGCTTGGTAGCAGGGGGCACAGATACGCAGTATTTT	CASSLVAGGTDTQYF
TRBV6-5	TRBJ1-4	-	few	TGTGCCAGTGGACAGCCGGCAACTAATGAAAAACTGTTTTTT	CASGQPATNEKLFF
TRBV18	TRBJ2-7	TRBD1	-	TGTGCCAGCTCACCACCCCGACAGGGAAACCACTACGAGCAGTACTTC	CASSPPRQGNHYEQYF
TRBV5-6	TRBJ1-6	-	-	TGTGCCAGCAGTCCCTTCCTTGGACAACCAGCACCCCTCCACTTT	CASSPFLGQPAPLHF
TRBV2	TRBJ2-3	-	-	TGTGCCAGCAGTGAACTGCTAGTGGCGGGGACAGATACGCAGTATTTT	CASSELLVAGTDTQYF
TRBV5-4	TRBJ1-1	-	-	TGTGCCAGCAGCCGTACCCAGGGGTTACCGAACACTGAAGCTTTCTTT	CASSRTQGLPNTEAFF
TRBV7-2	TRBJ1-4	-	-	TGTGCCAGCAGCGCCAGGGCCACTGATGAAAAACTGTTTTTT	CASSARATDEKLFF
TRBV27	TRBJ2-1	-	few	TGTGCCAGCAGTTTCGATGCGAGCGTCTACAATGAGCAGTTCTTC	CASSFDASVYNEQFF
TRBV5-6	TRBJ2-5	TRBD2	-	TGTGCCAGCAGCCCCGGACTAGCGGCTGAGACCCAGTACTTC	CASSPGLAAETQYF
TRBV7-9	TRBJ1-2	-	-	TGTGCCAGCAGCTTCCGGGGTGGCTACACCTTC	CASSFRGGYTF
TRBV7-2	TRBJ1-2	-	-	TGTGCCAGCAGCTTACCACAAATCTATGGCTACACCTTC	CASSLPQIYGYTF
TRBV29-1	TRBJ1-1	TRBD1	-	TGCAGCGTGCGACAGGGGTTGAACACTGAAGCTTTCTTT	CSVRQGLNTEAFF
TRBV27	TRBJ1-5	-	-	TGTGCCAGCAGTTTACTCTATGGGCCCCAGCATTTT	CASSLLYGPQHF
TRBV7-3	TRBJ1-2	-	few	TGTGCCAGCACCGACAGTTATGGCTACACCTTC	CASTDSYGYTF
TRBV9	TRBJ2-1	TRBD2	few	TGTGCCAGCAGCCCGCGGGGGAGCTCCTACAATGAGCAGTTCTTC	CASSPRGSSYNEQFF
TRBV6-1	TRBJ1-5	TRBD1	once	TGTGCCAGCAGTGAAGGGACAGGGTATTGGAGCAATCAGCCCCAGCATTTT	CASSEGTGYWSNQPQHF
TRBV11-3	TRBJ1-1	-	-	TGTGCCAGCAGCCCCCGGGAGGGGGGCAAAGCTTTCTTT	CASSPREGGKAFF
TRBV30	TRBJ2-2	-	-	TGTGCCTGGAGAACTCGAGGGGGGGGCGTAGGGGAGCTGTTTTTT	CAWRTRGGGVGELFF
TRBV5-1	TRBJ1-1	-	few	TGTGCCAGCAGCTCGGGGGGTCCCACTGAAGCTTTCTTT	CASSSGGPTEAFF
TRBV6-5	TRBJ2-2	TRBD2	-	TGTGCCAGCAGCCGACTAGCGGGATATGGGGAGCTGTTTTTT	CASSRLAGYGELFF
TRBV30	TRBJ2-3	TRBD2	once	TGTGCCTGGAGTGATTCCAGCGGGAGGGATACGCAGTATTTT	CAWSDSSGRDTQYF
TRBV6-6	TRBJ2-1	TRBD2	-	TGTGCCAGCAGGGGGACTACCCATTACAATGAGCAGTTCTTC	CASRGTTHYNEQFF